This TCR beta chain was recovered during a study of glioma-infiltrating T cells after dendritic cell vaccination. Primers: 60 V beta forward and 13 J beta reverse. Only in-frame clones appear in the TCRdb table, and some are missing; sequencing was by immunoSEQ multiplex PCR. The table lists fewer than 95,000 clones, about 85% of them singletons. The sample's time point: after dendritic cell vaccination, including at tumor progression/relapse. As to this clone: What it binds is not known.

Study results and limitations: Survival was not directly related to TCR clonality in these patients.

This specimen was blood, taken after dendritic cell vaccination. The receptor was isolated from a human donor with glioblastoma.

CDR3 loop: CASSLTDLSNQPQHF. CDR3 sequence (DNA): TGTGCCAGCAGCTTGACAGATCTCAGCAATCAGCCCCAGCATTTT. V and J are TRBV7-6 and TRBJ1-5; a possible D gene is TRBD1 (5 bases). Germline CDR1 SGHVS, CDR2 FNYEAQ. Trimming stripped 3 bases from V and 1 base from J, with 10 bases between. The CDR3 is 15 amino acids.